This T cell receptor beta chain was recovered during a study of blood T cell repertoires in COVID-19. Looked up from germline, CDR1 is SGHNT and CDR2 is YENEEA. Trimming removed 5 bases from V and 0 bases from J, with 9 bases in between. The CDR3 runs to 14 residues. Only in-frame clones appear in the TCRdb table, and some are missing; sequencing was by immunoSEQ multiplex PCR. The sample carries some 110,000 clones, roughly 92% recorded once. Seattle enrolled patients during active infection and tracked them longitudinally. This TCR was recovered from a man aged 45 to 65 with COVID-19, enrolled during active disease. Sequencing input: peripheral blood. This rearrangement joins TRBV11-3 to TRBJ2-3; maybe TRBD1 (5 bases). The chain's CDR3 is CASSLGASTDTQYF. The CDR3 region has the DNA TGTGCCAGCAGCCTAGGGGCTAGCACAGATACGCAGTATTTT.